The sequence of this T cell receptor beta chain was determined in a study of cytomegalovirus exposure and HLA in healthy donors. Study-level findings and limits: Within an earlier analysis, most TCR beta V segments proved productive either about 87% or about 30% of the time. A later examination showed that TCR association rates differed by HLA locus, with DRB1 most and HLA-C fewest.

Healthy donors of bone marrow made up the group. As for this clone: Antigen specificity is unknown.

This CDR3 region has 13 residues. The V gene end was trimmed by 10 bases and the J gene end by 7 bases; junction bases not matched to a gene: 10. Germline V CDR1 and CDR2: MNHNS, SASEGT. Primers included in the PCR were 60 Vbeta and 13 Jbeta primers. Source study methods: There were around 80 million unique TCR beta chains by a later count, and about 11 million of them were shared. Clones were sequenced by immunoSEQ multiplex PCR, and TCRdb holds only the in-frame ones, with some missing. V, J and clone size are taken as reported in that table, and D and trimming were inferred from the DNA itself. The sample shows some 190,000 clones, 8.5% to 10% of them seen only once.

The sample consisted of PBMCs. This TCR was recovered from a woman between 25 and 40 years old in good health and CMV-seropositive. The chain uses TRBV6-1 and TRBJ1-5; 7 bases line up with TRBD1. The DNA of the CDR3 is TGTGCCACTATTCAGGGGGTAGGGCAGCCCCAGCATTTT. Encoded protein: CATIQGVGQPQHF.